The TCR beta chain described here comes from a study of blood T cell repertoires in COVID-19. Repertoires were generated with immunoSEQ multiplex PCR, while TCRdb's copy carries only in-frame clones and drops some. The sample holds roughly 290,000 clones, approximately 88% seen once. With V trimmed by 5 bases and J by 2 bases, 7 bases remained unmatched. Germline CDR1 SGHTA, CDR2 FQGTGA. The CDR3 contains 15 residues. This chain links TRBV7-3 with TRBJ2-7, with 9 bases lining up with TRBD1. The receptor's source is a woman in her thirties or forties who had recovered from COVID-19. The specimen sequenced was PBMCs or T cells enriched from blood (not recorded which). The CDR3 DNA is TGTGCCAGCAGCAAAAACAGGGGGCCCCCCTACGAGCAGTACTTC. Its protein product is CASSKNRGPPYEQYF. Variable domain in full (rest from reference TRBV7-3 and TRBJ2-7): GAGVSQTPSNKVTEKGKYVELRCDPISGHTALYWYRQSLGQGPEFLIYFQGTGAADDSGLPNDRFFAVRPEGSVSTLKIQRTERGDSAVYLCASSKNRGPPYEQYFGPGTRLTVT.